The text below deals with one T cell receptor beta chain. Its specificity is unknown. The sample originates from a study of somatic mutations in cytotoxic T cells in rheumatoid arthritis. General observations from the study: Significant differences in CD8+ T-cell clonality were not found between rheumatoid arthritis patients and healthy controls (age-matched). Researchers did not know the antigen targets of the expanded CD8+ clones.

CDR1 is SGHAT, CDR2 FQNNGV, per germline. The CDR3 extends over 17 amino acids. V shed 2 bases and J 4 bases; nucleotides not matched to a gene: 9. This table comes from immunoSEQ multiplex PCR, and its TCRdb copy is limited to in-frame clones, with some not included. The sample records some 18,000 clones, more than 65% being singletons. Flow cytometry was used to check the purity of CD4+ and CD8+ cells, which had been isolated by positive magnetic bead selection. The receptor comes from an adult with rheumatoid arthritis. This rearrangement joins TRBV11-2 to TRBJ1-4; TRBD1 aligns across 8 bases. Material: CD8+ T cells sorted from blood. This chain's CDR3 is CASSLRDRPAFNEKLFF. The CDR3 DNA reads TGTGCCAGCAGCTTAAGGGACAGGCCTGCGTTTAATGAAAAACTGTTTTTT.